This is a list of T cell receptor beta chains from one sample in a study of beta chain features in type 1 diabetes. Assay used: immunoSEQ multiplex PCR; TCRdb lists only in-frame clones, some missing. The data hold about 190,000 clones, with approximately 8.1% observed a single time. Sequenced: central memory CD4+ T cells from blood. Every receptor here comes from a woman aged 40-49 years with type 1 diabetes. Both conserved end residues are part of each CDR3. The D gene is left open where the match is weak. Clone sizes are given selectively: once, few, many, or a class where the clone is expanded.

>TRBV7-2|TRBJ1-1|NA|few
CASSLNGLGSTEAFF
>TRBV19|TRBJ2-1|NA|many
CASRRAGEQFF
>TRBV7-2|TRBJ2-7|NA|few
CASSSSSLSGEQYF
>TRBV18|TRBJ1-5|NA|few
CASSGGVGSSNQPQHF
>TRBV11-2|TRBJ1-5|NA|NA
CASRGPVYQPQHF
>TRBV9|TRBJ1-1|NA|few
CASSGGSVTEAFF
>TRBV4-1|TRBJ2-2|TRBD2|few
CASSQMITSAGTGELFF
>TRBV29-1|TRBJ1-2|NA|few
CSVANSLSSGYTF
>TRBV4-2|TRBJ2-2|TRBD1|NA
CASSWRQGRGTGELFF
>TRBV7-9|TRBJ1-1|NA|NA
CASSLDGTRSAEAFF